The 7 T cell receptor beta chains below come from one sample, sequenced in a study of CD8 T cells in ankylosing spondylitis. Study-wide points: A TCR beta motif made of fewer than ten highly homologous variants seemed typical of ankylosing spondylitis blood.

The antigens of these receptors remain unknown. TCRdb called the 5' RACE reads again in MiXCR, with one record for every CDR3 protein. The sample has more than 300,000 distinct CDR3 sequences; around 8% are singletons. Sequenced input: blood, either unsorted or a sorted T cell fraction (not recorded which). All receptors come from a male donor with ankylosing spondylitis.

In its sample, this clonotype was seen a few times. V gene TRBV5-6 combines with J gene TRBJ2-1; 9 nucleotides match TRBD1. V lost 4 bases to trimming and J lost 3 bases; unmatched junction nucleotides: 5. Germline V gene lookup returns CDR1 SGHDT and CDR2 YYEEEE. The CDR3 covers 15 residues. CDR3 sequence: CASSPWTGDYNEQFF. In nucleotides, the CDR3 is TGTGCCAGCAGCCCTTGGACAGGGGACTACAATGAGCAGTTCTTC.

In this sample, this clonotype turned up a few times. The CDR3 DNA follows: TGCAGCGTTGAAAATTGGGGGAGGGAGAGTTCCGATGAGCAGTTCTTC. Its translation is CSVENWGRESSDEQFF. The chain employs TRBV29-1 and TRBJ2-1, with 7 bases matching TRBD2. The ends lost 2 bases at V and 8 bases at J; junction bases unmatched: 15. CDR1 SQVTM and CDR2 ANQGSEA come from the germline V gene. CDR3 length: 16 residues.

This clonotype showed up many times. The J gene is TRBJ2-1, the V gene TRBV29-1, with TRBD2 as a possible D gene (7 bases). This CDR3 spans 14 amino acids. The V end was cut by 3 bases, the J end by 6 bases, with 15 bases between. Germline V lookup: CDR1 SQVTM, CDR2 ANQGSEA. The CDR3 region is CSVDARRGGNEQFF. The CDR3 nucleotides are TGCAGCGTTGACGCCCGAAGGGGGGGCAATGAGCAGTTCTTC.

This clonotype was detected a few times. The V gene is TRBV5-1, the J gene TRBJ1-1; 7 nucleotides line up with TRBD1. V trimming: 4 bases; J trimming: 5 bases; junction bases outside the gene matches: 14. The CDR3 consists of 16 residues. Germline V gene data show CDR1 as SGHRS and CDR2 as YFSETQ. The CDR3 region is CASSPTTGRVGTEAFF. CDR3 coding DNA: TGCGCCAGCAGCCCCACGACAGGGAGGGTTGGTACTGAAGCTTTCTTT.

This clonotype was observed a few times. In DNA, the CDR3 is TGTGCCAGCTCACCCGGAATTGAAGCTTTCTTT. Its translation: CASSPGIEAFF. The chain recombines TRBV18 with TRBJ1-1; D not certain. CDR1 KGHSH and CDR2 LQKENI come from the germline V gene. V was shortened by 3 bases and J by 7 bases, with 6 bases between the two germline ends. The CDR3 spans 11 residues.

This chain links TRBV4-1 with TRBJ2-5, with D maybe TRBD1 (5 bases). Germline CDR1 MGHRA, CDR2 YSYEKL. V gave up 1 base and J gave up 2 bases, with 14 bases separating them. The CDR3 covers 16 residues. CDR3 DNA sequence: TGCGCCAGCAGCCAAGTTATGCAGGGCGCTCAAGAGACCCAGTACTTC. It codes for CASSQVMQGAQETQYF.

Many counts were recorded for this clonotype. The chain recombines TRBV5-1 with TRBJ2-1; possible D gene TRBD1, 6 bases. The CDR3 is 13 residues long. V dropped 5 bases and J dropped 9 bases, with 15 bases sitting between them. CDR1 SGHRS and CDR2 YFSETQ come from the germline V gene. The CDR3 loop is CASSRDNHIEQFF. As DNA, the CDR3 is TGCGCCAGCAGTCGGGACAACCACATTGAGCAGTTCTTC.